These 9 T cell receptor beta chains came from one sample sequenced in a study of T-cell memory formation after mild COVID-19. A single record per CDR3 protein comes from TCRdb applying MiXCR to the 5' RACE reads. The sample consists of around 300,000 distinct CDR3 sequences, 14% of them appearing once. Sequencing input: PBMCs or a T cell subset sorted from them (not recorded which). The receptors originated from a man aged 18 to 35 who had mild COVID-19 (a few samples of this study predate the infection). Cell type and time point are not known.

In this sample, this clonotype turned up a few times. This chain uses TRBV6-6 with TRBJ2-5; perhaps TRBD1 as D (5 bases). V lost 6 bases, J lost 5 bases, and 19 bases lay in between. Germline CDR1 MNHNY, CDR2 SVGAGI (reference sequence). This CDR3 has 15 amino acids. The CDR3 DNA sequence: TGTGCCAGCAGACTCCAGGGCTCCAATTGGGAGACCCAGTACTTC. It encodes CASRLQGSNWETQYF.

This clonotype was counted only a few times. CDR3 coding DNA: TGTGCCAGCAGCTTGGGCTTGACAGGAAGCTATAATTCACCCCTCCACTTT. Amino acids: CASSLGLTGSYNSPLHF. V gene TRBV5-6 combines with J gene TRBJ1-6; possibly TRBD1 for D (6 bases). This CDR3 contains 17 residues. Germline loops: CDR1 SGHDT, CDR2 YYEEEE. Trimming left V 0 bases short and J 3 bases short, with 13 bases between. Variable domain in full (rest from reference TRBV5-6 and TRBJ1-6): DAGVTQSPTHLIKTRGQQVTLRCSPKSGHDTVSWYQQALGQGPQFIFQYYEEEERQRGNFPDRFSGHQFPNYSSELNVNALLLGDSALYLCASSLGLTGSYNSPLHFGNGTRLTVT.

This clonotype was observed many times. CDR3 in amino acids: CASSTTSGSYNEQFF. CDR3 coding DNA: TGCGCCAGCAGCACAACTAGCGGCTCCTACAATGAGCAGTTCTTC. The rearrangement uses TRBV5-1 and TRBJ2-1, with 8 bases aligning to TRBD2. V was clipped by 4 bases and J by 0 bases; unmatched bases: 3. The germline V gene has CDR1 SGHRS and CDR2 YFSETQ. The length of the CDR3 is 15 residues.

This chain joins TRBV4-1 and TRBJ2-4; TRBD2 is a possible D gene (6 bases). Trimming removed 6 bases from V and 4 bases from J, with 16 bases in between. Per germline, CDR1 MGHRA and CDR2 YSYEKL. The CDR3 is made up of 15 amino acids. The CDR3 protein is CASRWRREGKNIQYF. Here the CDR3 DNA reads TGCGCCAGCAGATGGAGGAGGGAAGGGAAAAACATTCAGTACTTC.

The J gene is TRBJ2-7, the V gene TRBV18; D not resolved. V was shortened by 5 bases and J by 3 bases, with 11 bases between the two germline ends. Germline V gives CDR1 KGHSH, CDR2 LQKENI. The CDR3 is 13 amino acids. CDR3 coding DNA: TGTGCCAGCTCAGAGCACACAAACTACGAGCAGTACGTC. Translation gives CASSEHTNYEQYV.

At least ten counts were recorded for this clonotype. As DNA, the CDR3 is TGCAGTGCGACCCCGGGGGCCCACACAGATACGCAGTATTTT. Amino acids: CSATPGAHTDTQYF. The gene calls are TRBV20-1 and TRBJ2-3, with D perhaps being TRBD1 or TRBD2 (6 bases each). Germline V lookup: CDR1 DFQATT, CDR2 SNEGSKA (reference sequence). The CDR3 length is 14 residues. Trimming removed 6 bases at V and 2 bases at J, with 15 bases between.

V and J are TRBV6-2 or TRBV6-3 and TRBJ2-7, with unresolved D. V shed 4 bases and J shed 3 bases, with 10 bases lying between them. Per germline, CDR1 MNHEY and CDR2 SVGEGT. There are 13 residues in the CDR3. CDR3 amino acids: CASSSTGVYEQYF. The CDR3 DNA reads as TGTGCCAGCAGTTCAACTGGGGTCTACGAGCAGTACTTC.

The gene calls are TRBV20-1 and TRBJ1-6; D is uncertain. The germline gives CDR1 DFQATT, CDR2 SNEGSKA (reference sequence). V gave up 4 bases and J gave up 7 bases, with 11 bases separating them. This CDR3 region has 13 residues. The CDR3 sequence is CSANFGPNSPLHF. The CDR3 DNA follows: TGCAGTGCTAACTTCGGGCCCAATTCACCCCTCCACTTT.

This clonotype was counted at least ten times. In DNA, the CDR3 is TGTGCCAGCAGCTTAAGTGGGGGGGCGGATACGCAGTATTTT. It codes for CASSLSGGADTQYF. The chain employs TRBV7-3 and TRBJ2-3; D is possibly TRBD2 (7 bases). This CDR3 has 14 residues. CDR1 and CDR2 from the germline V gene are SGHTA and FQGTGA. V was clipped by 1 base and J by 6 bases, with 11 bases between them.